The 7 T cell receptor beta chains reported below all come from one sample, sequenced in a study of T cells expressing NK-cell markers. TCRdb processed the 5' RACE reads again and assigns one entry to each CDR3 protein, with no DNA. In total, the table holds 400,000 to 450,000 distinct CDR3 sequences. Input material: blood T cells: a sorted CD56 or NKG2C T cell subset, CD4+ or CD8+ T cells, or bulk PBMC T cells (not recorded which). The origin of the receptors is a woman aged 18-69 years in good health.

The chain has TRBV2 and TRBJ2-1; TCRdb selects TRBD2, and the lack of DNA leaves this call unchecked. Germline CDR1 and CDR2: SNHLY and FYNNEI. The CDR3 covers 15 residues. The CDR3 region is CASRGGPSSYNEQFF.

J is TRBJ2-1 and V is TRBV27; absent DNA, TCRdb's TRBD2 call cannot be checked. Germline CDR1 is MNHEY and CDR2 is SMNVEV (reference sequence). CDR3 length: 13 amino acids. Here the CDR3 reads CASSWREYNEQFF.

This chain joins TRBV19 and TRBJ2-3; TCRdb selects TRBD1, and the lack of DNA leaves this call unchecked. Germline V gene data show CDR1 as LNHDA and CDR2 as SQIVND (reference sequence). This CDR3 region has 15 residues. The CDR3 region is CASSMAGPDTDTQYF. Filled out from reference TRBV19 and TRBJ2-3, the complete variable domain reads DGGITQSPKYLFRKEGQNVTLSCEQNLNHDAMYWYRQDPGQGLRLIYYSQIVNDFQKGDIAEGYSVSREKKESFPLTVTSAQKNPTAFYLCASSMAGPDTDTQYFGPGTRLTVL.

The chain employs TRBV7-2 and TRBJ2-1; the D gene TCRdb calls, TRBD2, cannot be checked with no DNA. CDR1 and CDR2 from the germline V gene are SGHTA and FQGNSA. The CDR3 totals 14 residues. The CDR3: CASSTTRRANEQFF.

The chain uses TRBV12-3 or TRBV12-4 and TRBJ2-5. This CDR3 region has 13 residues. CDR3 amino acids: CASSFFIAETQYF.

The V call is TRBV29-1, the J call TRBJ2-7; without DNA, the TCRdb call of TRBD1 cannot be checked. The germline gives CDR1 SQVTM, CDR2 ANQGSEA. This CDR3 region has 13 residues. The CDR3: CSVRGTDSYEQYF.

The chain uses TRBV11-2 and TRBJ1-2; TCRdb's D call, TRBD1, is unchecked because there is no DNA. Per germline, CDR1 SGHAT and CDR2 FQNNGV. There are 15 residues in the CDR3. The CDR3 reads CASSTMTAPNYGYTF.